Following are 24 T cell receptor beta chains from one sample sequenced in a study of tumor-infiltrating lymphocytes in oesophageal squamous cell carcinoma. TCRdb reprocessed the PCR reads with MiXCR, giving one entry per CDR3 protein. Altogether roughly 20,000 distinct CDR3 sequences are present, about two fifths being singletons, with the ten largest covering around two fifths. Sequenced: esophageal tumor tissue. The receptors were gathered from a male donor with esophageal squamous cell carcinoma.

The table lists this clonotype with a few counts. The final CDR3 position lacks the conserved phenylalanine or tryptophan, pointing to a likely read error. The DNA is omitted, as the CDR3 cannot be located on it reliably, and the CDR3 follows TCRdb's listing. J is TRBJ2-1 and V is TRBV28; TRBD1 is the table's D call and was not checked against the DNA. Looked up from germline, CDR1 is MDHEN and CDR2 is SYDVKM. The CDR3 spans 16 amino acids, including both terminal residues. The CDR3 sequence: CASSFQGAGYGYTFGS.

Of note for this clonotype: Just one base apart from a much larger clone, this may be a read error. This chain links TRBV12-3 or TRBV12-4 with TRBJ2-1, with 14 bases matching TRBD2. TRBJ2-7 explains the end of the DNA better; the J call may be wrong. This CDR3 is 20 amino acids long. The CDR3 is CASSPSPGLAGVFRSGEQYF. DNA of the CDR3: TGTGCCAGCAGTCCTTCGCCGGGACTAGCGGGGGTGTTTAGGTCGGGTGAGCAGTACTTC.

This chain connects TRBV7-3 to TRBJ2-5, with no clear D. Germline V lookup: CDR1 SGHTA, CDR2 FQGTGA. Trimming pared 2 bases from V and 1 base from J, leaving 11 bases between. This CDR3 contains 15 residues. DNA for the CDR3: TGTGCCAGCAGCTTATTCGGTGGCTCCCAAGAGACCCAGTACTTC. Encoded protein: CASSLFGGSQETQYF.

This clonotype was seen repeatedly, ten times or more. The rearrangement joins TRBV7-9 to TRBJ2-7, with D possibly TRBD2 on 5 matching bases. Deletions cut 10 bases from V and 0 bases from J, with 16 bases between. Germline CDR1 and CDR2: SEHNR and FQNEAQ (reference sequence). The CDR3 length is 14 residues. The DNA for the CDR3 is TGTGCCACCAGACCTACGGGATCCTCCTACGAGCAGTACTTC. This sequence encodes CATRPTGSSYEQYF.

The rearrangement uses TRBV27 and TRBJ2-7; TRBD2 matches 10 bases. Judging by the DNA end, TRBJ2-5 fits better; the J call may be wrong. The length of the CDR3 is 15 residues. Germline V gene lookup returns CDR1 MNHEY and CDR2 SMNVEV (reference sequence). CDR3 loop: CASSLKREGFETQYF. Written as DNA, the CDR3 is TGTGCCAGCAGTTTAAAGCGGGAGGGTTTTGAGACCCAGTACTTC.

The chain links TRBV25-1 to TRBJ1-1; D call uncertain. The germline gives CDR1 MGHDK, CDR2 SYGVNS. The CDR3 spans 11 residues. The germline V and J ends were trimmed by 6 bases and 6 bases, with 8 bases remaining between them. In DNA, the CDR3 is TGTGCCAGCAGCCTCTCGGCTGAAGCTTTCTTT. Translating it yields CASSLSAEAFF.

There are many counts of this clonotype. J is TRBJ2-7 and V is TRBV7-3; D may be TRBD1 or TRBD2 (5 bases each). Trimming cost V 2 bases and J 7 bases, with 24 bases left between them. CDR1 and CDR2 from the germline V gene are SGHTA and FQGTGA. This CDR3 has 17 residues. CDR3 coding DNA: TGTGCCAGCAGCTTATTCCCCGGGACCCCTATATACAATGAGCAGTACTTC. Protein: CASSLFPGTPIYNEQYF.

This rearrangement joins TRBV7-6 to TRBJ1-2; no definite D call. The V end was cut by 5 bases, the J end by 6 bases, with 22 bases between. This CDR3 is built from 16 residues. Germline CDR1 SGHVS, CDR2 FNYEAQ. Here the CDR3 reads CASSIIGVTPQDGYTF. CDR3 nucleotides: TGTGCCAGCAGCATAATAGGTGTCACGCCACAAGATGGCTACACCTTC. The whole variable domain, remainder taken from reference TRBV7-6 and TRBJ1-2, is GAGVSQSPRYKVTKRGQDVALRCDPISGHVSLYWYRQALGQGPEFLTYFNYEAQQDKSGLPNDRFSAERPEGSISTLTIQRTEQRDSAMYRCASSIIGVTPQDGYTFGSGTRLTVV.

Ten or more counts support this clonotype. A clone one base away is much larger, so this may be a read error. J is TRBJ2-1 and V is TRBV27, with 7 positions matching TRBD1. The J call is uncertain, as TRBJ2-7 better fits the DNA end. The germline gives CDR1 MNHEY, CDR2 SMNVEV (reference sequence). The CDR3 covers 15 residues. The CDR3 DNA sequence: TGTGCCAGCGTCAACAGGGGTCTTACCTTCAATGAGCAGTACTTC. Amino acid sequence: CASVNRGLTFNEQYF.

There are many counts of this clonotype. The V gene is TRBV7-2, the J gene TRBJ2-2; no definite D call. V was trimmed by 5 bases and J by 1 base, leaving 5 bases between them. The V gene's germline CDR1 is SGHTA and CDR2 FQGNSA. There are 13 residues in the CDR3. The DNA for the CDR3 is TGTGCCAGCAGCCCCCAGAACACCGGGGAGCTGTTTTTT. The encoded protein is CASSPQNTGELFF.

This clonotype has just a few counts. This chain connects TRBV7-8 to TRBJ2-1; 8 bases line up with TRBD2. The closer fit of TRBJ2-5 to the DNA end suggests the J call may be wrong. Germline loops: CDR1 SGHVS, CDR2 FQNEAQ. The CDR3 is 15 amino acids. Written as DNA, the CDR3 is TGTGCCAGCAGCTTAGTCTCTAGCGGGCGGGAGACCCAGTACTTC. This translates into CASSLVSSGRETQYF.

This clonotype was counted many times. A much larger clone differs from this one at a single base, so this may be a read error. V is TRBV7-2 and J is TRBJ2-1, with 7 bases that match TRBD2. The end of the DNA aligns better with TRBJ2-7, so the J call may be wrong. Germline values: CDR1 SGHTA, CDR2 FQGNSA. The length of the CDR3 is 14 residues. The CDR3, as DNA: TGTGCCAGCAGCTCGACTAGCTCCTACAATGAGCAGTACTTC. It translates to CASSSTSSYNEQYF.

This clonotype was seen a handful of times. The gene calls are TRBV7-6 and TRBJ1-1; 7 positions agree with TRBD1. The CDR3 has 14 residues. Germline V gene sequence: CDR1 SGHVS, CDR2 FNYEAQ. V shed 5 bases, J shed 5 bases, and the junction held 8 bases outside the gene matches. CDR3 nucleotides: TGTGCCAGCAGCCAGGCGGACAGGCGAACTGAAGCTTTCTTT. This codes for CASSQADRRTEAFF.

This clonotype has ten or more counts. This chain joins TRBV5-1 and TRBJ2-5, with TRBD1 matching over 11 bases. The V segment lost 5 bases and the J segment 4 bases; nucleotides outside the gene matches: 4. There are 14 residues in the CDR3. Germline values: CDR1 SGHRS, CDR2 YFSETQ. CDR3 protein: CASRTGTGGETQYF. The CDR3, as DNA: TGCGCCAGCAGAACTGGGACAGGGGGAGAGACCCAGTACTTC.

The rearrangement joins TRBV7-2 to TRBJ2-3; perhaps TRBD2 as D (6 bases). The germline V gene has CDR1 SGHTA and CDR2 FQGNSA. The CDR3 consists of 16 residues. The V end was cut by 2 bases, the J end by 2 bases, with 14 bases between. The CDR3 sequence: CASSLRQGGDTDTQYF. Here the CDR3 DNA reads TGTGCCAGCAGCTTACGGCAGGGCGGGGACACAGATACGCAGTATTTT.

The table lists this clonotype with many counts. The rearrangement uses TRBV28 and TRBJ2-2; 10 nucleotides agree with TRBD2. The germline gives CDR1 MDHEN, CDR2 SYDVKM. Germline trimming cut 5 bases from V and 1 base from J; bases unmatched to any gene: 4. This CDR3 spans 16 amino acids. CDR3 DNA sequence: TGTGCCAGCAGTAGCGGGGGGGCCCAGAACACCGGGGAGCTGTTTTTT. Its protein product is CASSSGGAQNTGELFF.

At least ten counts were recorded for this clonotype. This sequence joins TRBV5-1 and TRBJ2-7; 10 nucleotides match TRBD2. J gave up 2 bases and V 2 bases, and 4 bases lay outside the gene matches. This CDR3 spans 15 amino acids. Germline V gene sequence: CDR1 SGHRS, CDR2 YFSETQ. This CDR3 reads CASSLESGRAYEQYF. DNA of the CDR3: TGCGCCAGCAGCTTAGAAAGCGGGAGGGCCTACGAGCAGTACTTC.

This clonotype was recorded at least ten times. V and J are TRBV7-2 and TRBJ2-7; 9 positions match TRBD2. V dropped 1 base and J dropped 7; count of bases not matched to a gene: 14. This CDR3 comprises 17 residues. Looked up from germline, CDR1 is SGHTA and CDR2 is FQGNSA. The CDR3 protein is CASSLVGGGAIIDEQYF. CDR3 nucleotides: TGTGCCAGCAGCTTAGTAGGCGGGGGGGCCATTATCGATGAGCAGTACTTC.

This chain links TRBV19 with TRBJ2-3, with D perhaps being TRBD1 or TRBD2 (7 bases each). Germline V gene data show CDR1 as LNHDA and CDR2 as SQIVND (reference sequence). The CDR3 is 19 residues long. V was clipped by 1 base and J by 0 bases, with 20 bases between them. This chain's CDR3 is CASSIGPGGARFSTDTQYF. CDR3 bases: TGTGCCAGTAGTATAGGGCCAGGGGGGGCCCGTTTTAGCACAGATACGCAGTATTTT.

This clonotype was seen at least ten times. J is TRBJ2-1 and V is TRBV11-2; 12 nucleotides line up with TRBD2. V gave up 1 base and J gave up 2 bases; unmatched junction bases: 0. This CDR3 has 16 amino acids. CDR1 and CDR2 (germline): SGHAT, FQNNGV. The CDR3 DNA is TGTGCCAGCAGCTTAGGGACTAGCGGGACCTACAATGAGCAGTTCTTC. Its translation is CASSLGTSGTYNEQFF.

Worth noting for this clonotype: The DNA is left out, because the CDR3 cannot be placed on it with certainty; the CDR3 is given as TCRdb lists it. The CDR3: CASSGGADNEQFFGPGETQYF. The V and J genes are TRBV6-6 and TRBJ2-1; the DNA was not used to check the table's D call, TRBD2. Germline V CDR1 and CDR2: MNHNY, SVGAGI (reference sequence). The CDR3 is made up of 21 amino acids, end residues included.

The chain links TRBV2 to TRBJ1-5, with a possible D match to TRBD1 (5 bases). This CDR3 contains 14 residues. CDR1 SNHLY and CDR2 FYNNEI come from the germline V gene. Trimming removed 4 bases at V and 4 bases at J, with 11 bases between. CDR3 loop: CASSAGTANQPQHF. The CDR3 DNA reads TGTGCCAGCAGTGCAGGGACCGCAAATCAGCCCCAGCATTTT.

This clonotype was counted ten times or more. V gene TRBV12-3 or TRBV12-4 combines with J gene TRBJ2-2; 9 bases are shared with TRBD2. The CDR3 totals 15 residues. J was trimmed by 7 bases and V by 3 bases; bases with no gene match: 6. CDR3 region: CASSFQRGAGGELFF. The CDR3 region has the DNA TGTGCCAGCAGTTTCCAGCGGGGGGCGGGCGGGGAGCTGTTTTTT.

On this clonotype itself: Lacking the conserved final phenylalanine or tryptophan, this CDR3 likely reflects a read error. No DNA is shown, since the ends of the CDR3 on it are uncertain; the CDR3 is the one TCRdb lists. CDR3 region: CASSQGQGREQYFGA. The rearrangement uses TRBV7-6 and TRBJ2-6; the table gives TRBD1 as D, unverified against the DNA. Germline V gives CDR1 SGHVS, CDR2 FNYEAQ. The CDR3 is made up of 15 amino acids, end residues included.